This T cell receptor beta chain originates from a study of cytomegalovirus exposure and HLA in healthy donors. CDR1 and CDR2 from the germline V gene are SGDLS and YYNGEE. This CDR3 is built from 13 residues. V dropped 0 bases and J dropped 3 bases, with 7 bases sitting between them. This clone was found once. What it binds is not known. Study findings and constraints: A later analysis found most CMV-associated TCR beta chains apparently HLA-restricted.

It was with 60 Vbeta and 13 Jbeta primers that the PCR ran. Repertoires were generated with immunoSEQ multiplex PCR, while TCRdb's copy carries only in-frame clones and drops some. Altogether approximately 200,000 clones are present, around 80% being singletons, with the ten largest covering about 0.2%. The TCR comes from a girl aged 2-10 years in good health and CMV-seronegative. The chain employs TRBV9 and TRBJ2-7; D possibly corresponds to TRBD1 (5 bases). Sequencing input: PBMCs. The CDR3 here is CASSVEGRYEQYF. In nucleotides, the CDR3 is TGTGCCAGCAGCGTAGAGGGGCGCTACGAGCAGTACTTC.